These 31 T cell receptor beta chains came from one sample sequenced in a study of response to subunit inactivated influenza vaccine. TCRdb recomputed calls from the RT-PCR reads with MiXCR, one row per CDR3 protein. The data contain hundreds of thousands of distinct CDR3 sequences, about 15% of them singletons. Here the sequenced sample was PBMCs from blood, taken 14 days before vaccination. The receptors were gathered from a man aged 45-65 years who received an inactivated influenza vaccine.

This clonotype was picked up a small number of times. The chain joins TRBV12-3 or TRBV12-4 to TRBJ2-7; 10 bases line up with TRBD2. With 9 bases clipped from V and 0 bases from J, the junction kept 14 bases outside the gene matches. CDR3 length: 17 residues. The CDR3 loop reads CASVTRQLAGVSYEQYF. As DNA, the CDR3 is TGTGCCAGTGTAACCAGACAGCTAGCGGGAGTCTCCTACGAGCAGTACTTC.

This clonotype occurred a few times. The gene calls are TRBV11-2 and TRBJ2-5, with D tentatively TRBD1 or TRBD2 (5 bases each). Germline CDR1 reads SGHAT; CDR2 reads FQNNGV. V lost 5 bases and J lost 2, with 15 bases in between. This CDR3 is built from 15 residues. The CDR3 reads CASSPGAVGQETQYF. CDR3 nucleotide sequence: TGTGCCAGCAGCCCCGGGGCGGTGGGGCAAGAGACCCAGTACTTC.

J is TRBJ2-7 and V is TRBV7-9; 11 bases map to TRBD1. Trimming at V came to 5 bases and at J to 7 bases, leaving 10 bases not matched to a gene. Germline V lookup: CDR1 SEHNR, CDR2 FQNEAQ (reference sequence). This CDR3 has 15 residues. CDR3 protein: CASSPGTGGVIEQYF. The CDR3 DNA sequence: TGTGCCAGCAGCCCAGGGACAGGGGGTGTGATTGAGCAGTACTTC.

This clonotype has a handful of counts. The CDR3, as DNA: TGTGCCACCAGCAGCAGGGCAGGCTACGAGCAGTACTTC. This sequence encodes CATSSRAGYEQYF. The chain recombines TRBV15 with TRBJ2-7, with D tentatively TRBD1 (5 bases). This CDR3 is 13 amino acids long. Germline-derived CDR1 and CDR2 are LNHNV and YYDKDF (reference sequence). V lost 3 bases and J 3 bases, leaving 9 bases between the germline ends.

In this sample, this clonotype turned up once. Here the CDR3 reads CASRSKRGALAKNIQYF. CDR3 nucleotide sequence: TGTGCCAGCAGGTCTAAAAGAGGCGCCTTAGCCAAAAACATTCAGTACTTC. The chain uses TRBV7-3 and TRBJ2-4, with D unclear. CDR1 and CDR2 from the germline V gene are SGHTA and FQGTGA. The CDR3 is 17 residues long. Trimming left V 6 bases short and J 0 bases short, with 18 bases between.

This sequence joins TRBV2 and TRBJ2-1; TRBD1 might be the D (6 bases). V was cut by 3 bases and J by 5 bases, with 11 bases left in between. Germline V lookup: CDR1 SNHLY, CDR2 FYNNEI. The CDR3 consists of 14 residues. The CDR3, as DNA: TGTGCCAGCAGTGACAGGCCAGGGGACAATGAGCAGTTCTTC. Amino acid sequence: CASSDRPGDNEQFF.

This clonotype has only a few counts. CDR3 sequence: CAWSPESGEQYF. CDR3 coding DNA: TGTGCCTGGAGCCCAGAAAGCGGCGAGCAGTACTTC. The V call is TRBV30, the J call TRBJ2-7, with D perhaps matching TRBD2 (5 bases). V was shortened by 3 bases and J by 6 bases, with 12 bases between the two germline ends. CDR1 and CDR2 from the germline V gene are GTSNPN and SVGIG (reference sequence). This CDR3 is built from 12 residues.

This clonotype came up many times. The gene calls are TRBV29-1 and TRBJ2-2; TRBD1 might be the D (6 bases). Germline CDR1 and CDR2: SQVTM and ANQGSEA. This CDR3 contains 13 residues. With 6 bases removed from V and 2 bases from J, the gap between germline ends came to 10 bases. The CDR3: CSVAGTNTGELFF. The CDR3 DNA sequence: TGCAGCGTAGCCGGGACAAACACCGGGGAGCTGTTTTTT.

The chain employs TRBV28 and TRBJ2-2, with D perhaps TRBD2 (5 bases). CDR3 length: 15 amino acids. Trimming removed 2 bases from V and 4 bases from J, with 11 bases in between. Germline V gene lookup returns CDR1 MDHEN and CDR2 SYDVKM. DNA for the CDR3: TGTGCCAGCAGTTTACTCGCGGGCAGCACCGGGGAGCTGTTTTTT. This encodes CASSLLAGSTGELFF.

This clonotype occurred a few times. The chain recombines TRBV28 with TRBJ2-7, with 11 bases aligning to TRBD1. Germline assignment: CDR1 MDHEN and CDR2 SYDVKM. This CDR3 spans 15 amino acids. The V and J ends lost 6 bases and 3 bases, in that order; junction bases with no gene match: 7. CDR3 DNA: TGTGCCAGCAGGTCCGGGACAGGGGGAATCTACGAGCAGTACTTC. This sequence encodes CASRSGTGGIYEQYF.

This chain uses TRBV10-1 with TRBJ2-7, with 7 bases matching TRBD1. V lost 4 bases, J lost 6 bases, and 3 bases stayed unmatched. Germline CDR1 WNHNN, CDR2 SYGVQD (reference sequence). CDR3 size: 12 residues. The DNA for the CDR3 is TGCGCCAGCAGTGGCCCAGGGGGCGAGCAGTACTTC. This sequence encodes CASSGPGGEQYF.

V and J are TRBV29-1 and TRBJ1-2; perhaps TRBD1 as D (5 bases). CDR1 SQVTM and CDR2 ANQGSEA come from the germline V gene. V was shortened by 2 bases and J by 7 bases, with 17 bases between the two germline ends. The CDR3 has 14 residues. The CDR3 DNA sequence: TGCAGCGTTGAATTGGGGGAGCGGGGCTCTGGCTACACCTTC. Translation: CSVELGERGSGYTF.

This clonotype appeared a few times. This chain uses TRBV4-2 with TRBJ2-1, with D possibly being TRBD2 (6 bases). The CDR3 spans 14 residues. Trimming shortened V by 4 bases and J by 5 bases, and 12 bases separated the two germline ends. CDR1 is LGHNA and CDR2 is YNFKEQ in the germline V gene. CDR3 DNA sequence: TGTGCCAGCAGCCGGCGAGGCGGGGACAATGAGCAGTTCTTC. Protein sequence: CASSRRGGDNEQFF.

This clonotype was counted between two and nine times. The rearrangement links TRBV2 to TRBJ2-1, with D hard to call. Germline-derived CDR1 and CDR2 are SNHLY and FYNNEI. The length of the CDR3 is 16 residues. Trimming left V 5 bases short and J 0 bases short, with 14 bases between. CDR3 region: CASSLPLSSSYNEQFF. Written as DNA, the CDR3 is TGTGCCAGCAGTCTACCACTTTCCAGCTCCTACAATGAGCAGTTCTTC.

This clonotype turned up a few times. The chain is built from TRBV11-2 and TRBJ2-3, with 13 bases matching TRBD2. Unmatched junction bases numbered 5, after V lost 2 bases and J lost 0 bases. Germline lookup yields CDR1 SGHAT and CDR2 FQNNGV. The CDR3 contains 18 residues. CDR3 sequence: CASSLRTSGRSSTDTQYF. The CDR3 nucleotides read TGTGCCAGCAGCTTAAGGACTAGCGGGAGAAGTAGCACAGATACGCAGTATTTT.

CDR3 in amino acids: CASSLDSHGKTQYF. CDR3 coding DNA: TGCGCCAGCAGCTTAGACAGCCACGGCAAGACCCAGTACTTC. The chain combines TRBV5-1 with TRBJ2-5; possibly TRBD1 for D (5 bases). Trimming left V 2 bases short and J 6 bases short, with 14 bases between. Germline V gene sequence: CDR1 SGHRS, CDR2 YFSETQ. The CDR3 loop spans 14 amino acids.

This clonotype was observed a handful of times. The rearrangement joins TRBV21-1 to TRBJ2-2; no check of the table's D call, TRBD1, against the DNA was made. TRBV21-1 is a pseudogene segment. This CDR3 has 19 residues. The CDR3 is CASSKYLGQSRNYAGELFF. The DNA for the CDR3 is TGTGCCAGCAGCAAATATTTGGGACAGTCTAGGAATTATGCCGGGGAGCTGTTTTTT.

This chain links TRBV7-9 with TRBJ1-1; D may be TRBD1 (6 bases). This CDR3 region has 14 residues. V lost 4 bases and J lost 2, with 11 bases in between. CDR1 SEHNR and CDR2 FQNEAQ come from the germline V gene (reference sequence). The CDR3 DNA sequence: TGTGCCAGCAGCTACCCACAGGGAAACACTGAAGCTTTCTTT. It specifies CASSYPQGNTEAFF.

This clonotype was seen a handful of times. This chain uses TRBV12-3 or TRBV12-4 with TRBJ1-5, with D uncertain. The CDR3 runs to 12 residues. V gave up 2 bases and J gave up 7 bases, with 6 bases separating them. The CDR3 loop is CASSLWGQPQHF. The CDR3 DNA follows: TGTGCCAGCAGTTTATGGGGACAGCCCCAGCATTTT.

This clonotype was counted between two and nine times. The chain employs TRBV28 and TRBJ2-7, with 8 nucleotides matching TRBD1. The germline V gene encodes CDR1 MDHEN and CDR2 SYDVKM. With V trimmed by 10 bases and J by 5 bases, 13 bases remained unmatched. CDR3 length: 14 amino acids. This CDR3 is CATEGQVKRDEQYF. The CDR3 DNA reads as TGTGCCACCGAGGGACAGGTGAAGAGGGACGAGCAGTACTTC.

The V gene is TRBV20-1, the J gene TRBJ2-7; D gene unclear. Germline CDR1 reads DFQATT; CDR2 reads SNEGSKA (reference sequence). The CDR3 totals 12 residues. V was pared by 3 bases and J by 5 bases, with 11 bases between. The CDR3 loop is CSASPEVDEQYF. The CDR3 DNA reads TGCAGTGCTAGCCCTGAGGTGGACGAGCAGTACTTC.

The CDR3 here is CASGRGASYEQYF. The CDR3 bases are TGTGCCAGCGGAAGAGGGGCGAGCTACGAGCAGTACTTC. This sequence joins TRBV27 and TRBJ2-7, with D possibly being TRBD1 or TRBD2 (5 bases each). From germline, CDR1 is MNHEY and CDR2 SMNVEV (reference sequence). V was trimmed by 8 bases and J by 3 bases, leaving 14 bases between them. The length of the CDR3 is 13 residues.

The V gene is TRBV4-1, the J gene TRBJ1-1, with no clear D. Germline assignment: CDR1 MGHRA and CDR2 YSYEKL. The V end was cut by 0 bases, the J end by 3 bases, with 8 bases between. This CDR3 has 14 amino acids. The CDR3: CASSQDSSYTEAFF. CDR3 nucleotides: TGCGCCAGCAGCCAAGATTCTTCCTACACTGAAGCTTTCTTT.

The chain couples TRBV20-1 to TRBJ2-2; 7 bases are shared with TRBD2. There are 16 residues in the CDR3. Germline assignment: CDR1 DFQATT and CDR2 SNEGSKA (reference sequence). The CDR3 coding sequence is TGCTGCGCCCCCTGGAAGGGCGGGGGGAACACCGGGGAGCTGTTTTTT. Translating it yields CCAPWKGGGNTGELFF.

CDR3 nucleotides: TGTGCCAGCAGTGAGGACCGGACACCCCAAGGGGCCCAGTACTTC. This translates into CASSEDRTPQGAQYF. The rearrangement uses TRBV2 and TRBJ2-5; D perhaps matches TRBD1 (5 bases). The CDR3 contains 15 residues. Per germline, CDR1 SNHLY and CDR2 FYNNEI. Trimming left V 3 bases short and J 9 bases short, with 20 bases between. The whole variable domain, remainder taken from reference TRBV2 and TRBJ2-5, is EPEVTQTPSHQVTQMGQEVILRCVPISNHLYFYWYRQILGQKVEFLVSFYNNEISEKSEIFDDQFSVERPDGSNFTLKIRSTKLEDSAMYFCASSEDRTPQGAQYFGPGTRLLVL.

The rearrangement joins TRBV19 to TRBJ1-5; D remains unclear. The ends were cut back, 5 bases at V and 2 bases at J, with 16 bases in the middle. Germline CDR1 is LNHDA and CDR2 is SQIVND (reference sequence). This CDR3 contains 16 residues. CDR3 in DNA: TGTGCCAGTAGTCCTCCTAATCCAGGACGCAATCAGCCCCAGCATTTT. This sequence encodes CASSPPNPGRNQPQHF.

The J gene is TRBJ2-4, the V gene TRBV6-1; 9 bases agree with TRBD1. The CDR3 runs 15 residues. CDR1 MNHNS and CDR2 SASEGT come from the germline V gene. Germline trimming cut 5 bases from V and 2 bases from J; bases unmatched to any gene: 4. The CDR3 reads CASSRDRAPKNIQYF. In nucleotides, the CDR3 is TGTGCCAGCAGTCGGGACAGGGCTCCCAAAAACATTCAGTACTTC.

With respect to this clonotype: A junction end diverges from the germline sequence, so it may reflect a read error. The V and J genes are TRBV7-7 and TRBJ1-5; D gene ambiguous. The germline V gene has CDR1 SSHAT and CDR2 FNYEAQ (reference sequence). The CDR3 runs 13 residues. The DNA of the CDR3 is TGTGCTAGCAGCTTAATTGGGTTTCAGCCCCAGCATTTT. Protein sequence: CASSLIGFQPQHF.

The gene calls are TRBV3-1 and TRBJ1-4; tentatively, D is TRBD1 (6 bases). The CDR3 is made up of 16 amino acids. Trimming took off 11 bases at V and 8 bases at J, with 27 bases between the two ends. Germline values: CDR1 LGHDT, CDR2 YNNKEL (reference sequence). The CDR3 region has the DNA TGTGCCTCCTCCCATGCTAGAGGGGGACGATTAGAAAAACTGTTTTTT. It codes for CASSHARGGRLEKLFF.

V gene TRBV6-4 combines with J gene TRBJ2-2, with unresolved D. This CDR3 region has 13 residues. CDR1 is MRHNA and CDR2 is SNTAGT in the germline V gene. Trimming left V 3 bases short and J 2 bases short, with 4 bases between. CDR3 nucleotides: TGTGCCAGCAGTGAAGTCAACACCGGGGAGCTGTTTTTT. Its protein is CASSEVNTGELFF.

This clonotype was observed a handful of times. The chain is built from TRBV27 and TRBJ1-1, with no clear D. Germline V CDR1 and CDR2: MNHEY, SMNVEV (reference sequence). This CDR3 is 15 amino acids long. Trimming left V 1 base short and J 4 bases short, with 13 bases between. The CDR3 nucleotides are TGTGCCAGCAGTTTATTAAAGGGAGGATCCACTGAAGCTTTCTTT. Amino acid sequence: CASSLLKGGSTEAFF.